This T cell receptor beta chain originates from a study of cytomegalovirus exposure and HLA in healthy donors. In the case of this clone: Antigen specificity is unknown.

Whole-study findings and limits: Researchers catalogued over 150 TCR beta chains as cytomegalovirus-associated.

TCRdb keeps only in-frame clones here, not all; method: immunoSEQ multiplex PCR. In the table there are about 140,000 clones, 70% to 85% of which are singletons. The germline V gene encodes CDR1 MNHNS and CDR2 SASEGT. Trimming took 4 bases from V and 3 from J; bases not matched to a gene: 5. There are 17 residues in the CDR3. Sequenced input: PBMCs. The rearrangement joins TRBV6-1 to TRBJ2-3; 15 bases match TRBD2. This receptor was taken from a man aged 25 to 40 in good health and CMV-seropositive. CDR3 nucleotides: TGTGCCAGCAGTGGGGGACTAGCGGGAGGATTGACAGATACGCAGTATTTT. This encodes CASSGGLAGGLTDTQYF.